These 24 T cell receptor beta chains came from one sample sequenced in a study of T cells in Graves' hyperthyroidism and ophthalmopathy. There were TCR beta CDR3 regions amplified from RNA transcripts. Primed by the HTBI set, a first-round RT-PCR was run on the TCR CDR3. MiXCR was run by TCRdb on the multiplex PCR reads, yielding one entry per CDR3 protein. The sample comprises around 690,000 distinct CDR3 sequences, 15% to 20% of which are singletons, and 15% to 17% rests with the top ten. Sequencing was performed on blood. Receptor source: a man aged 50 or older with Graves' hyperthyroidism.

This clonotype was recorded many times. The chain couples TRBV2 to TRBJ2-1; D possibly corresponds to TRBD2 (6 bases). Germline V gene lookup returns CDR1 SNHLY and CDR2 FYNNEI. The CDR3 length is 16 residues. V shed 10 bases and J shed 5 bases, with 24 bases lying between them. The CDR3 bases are TGTGCCACCTTTCCAGGGACTTCCTCCTTTCACAATGAGCAGTTCTTC. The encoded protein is CATFPGTSSFHNEQFF. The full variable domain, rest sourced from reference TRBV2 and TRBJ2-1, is EPEVTQTPSHQVTQMGQEVILRCVPISNHLYFYWYRQILGQKVEFLVSFYNNEISEKSEIFDDQFSVERPDGSNFTLKIRSTKLEDSAMYFCATFPGTSSFHNEQFFGPGTRLTVL.

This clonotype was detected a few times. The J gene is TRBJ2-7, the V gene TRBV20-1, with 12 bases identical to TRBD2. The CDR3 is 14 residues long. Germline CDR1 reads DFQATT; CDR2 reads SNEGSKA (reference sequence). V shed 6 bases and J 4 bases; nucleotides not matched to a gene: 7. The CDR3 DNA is TGCAGTGCGGAGACTAGCGGGAGCGGGTACGAGCAGTACTTC. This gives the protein CSAETSGSGYEQYF.

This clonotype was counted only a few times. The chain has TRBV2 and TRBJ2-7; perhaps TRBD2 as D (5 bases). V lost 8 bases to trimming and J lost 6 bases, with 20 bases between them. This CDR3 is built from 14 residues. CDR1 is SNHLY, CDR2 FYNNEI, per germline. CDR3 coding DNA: TGTGCCAGCCACCCCCGGGATCAAGTATCCGAGCAGTACTTC. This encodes CASHPRDQVSEQYF.

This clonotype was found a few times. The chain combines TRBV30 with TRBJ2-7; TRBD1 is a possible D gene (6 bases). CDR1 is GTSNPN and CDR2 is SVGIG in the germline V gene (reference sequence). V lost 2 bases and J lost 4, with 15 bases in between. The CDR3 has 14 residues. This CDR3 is CAWSTQGKTYEQYF. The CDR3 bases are TGTGCCTGGAGTACCCAGGGGAAAACTTACGAGCAGTACTTC.

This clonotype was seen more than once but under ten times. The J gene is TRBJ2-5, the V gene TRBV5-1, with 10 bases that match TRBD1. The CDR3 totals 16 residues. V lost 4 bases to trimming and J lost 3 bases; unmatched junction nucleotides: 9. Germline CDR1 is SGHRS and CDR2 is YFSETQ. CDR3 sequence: CASSPFGQGVKETQYF. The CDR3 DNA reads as TGCGCCAGCAGCCCCTTTGGACAGGGGGTGAAAGAGACCCAGTACTTC.

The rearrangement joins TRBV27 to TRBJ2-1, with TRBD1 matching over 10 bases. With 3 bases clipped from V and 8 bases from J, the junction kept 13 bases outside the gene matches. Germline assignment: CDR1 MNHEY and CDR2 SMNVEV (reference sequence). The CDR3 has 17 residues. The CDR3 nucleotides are TGTGCCAGCAGTTTCTATCAGACAGGGGGCGCGAGGGATGAGCAGTTCTTC. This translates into CASSFYQTGGARDEQFF.

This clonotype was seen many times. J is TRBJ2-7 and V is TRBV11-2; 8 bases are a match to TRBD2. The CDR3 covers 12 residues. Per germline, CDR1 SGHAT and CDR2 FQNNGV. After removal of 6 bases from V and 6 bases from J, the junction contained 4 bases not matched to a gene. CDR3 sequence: CASSHGLAEQYF. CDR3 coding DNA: TGTGCCAGCAGTCACGGACTAGCCGAGCAGTACTTC.

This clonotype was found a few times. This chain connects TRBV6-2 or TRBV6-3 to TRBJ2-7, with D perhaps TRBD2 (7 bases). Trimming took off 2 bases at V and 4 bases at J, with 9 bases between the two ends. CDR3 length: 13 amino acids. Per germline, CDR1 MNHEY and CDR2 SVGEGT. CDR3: CASSYRGGYEQYF. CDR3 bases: TGTGCCAGCAGTTACAGGGGGGGTTACGAGCAGTACTTC.

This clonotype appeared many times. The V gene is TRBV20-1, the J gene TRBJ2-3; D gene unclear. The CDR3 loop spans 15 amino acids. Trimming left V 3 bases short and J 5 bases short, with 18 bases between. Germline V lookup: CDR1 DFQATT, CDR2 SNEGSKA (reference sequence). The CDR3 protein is CSARGDIRDGDTQYF. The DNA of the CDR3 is TGCAGTGCTAGGGGTGACATAAGGGATGGAGATACGCAGTATTTT.

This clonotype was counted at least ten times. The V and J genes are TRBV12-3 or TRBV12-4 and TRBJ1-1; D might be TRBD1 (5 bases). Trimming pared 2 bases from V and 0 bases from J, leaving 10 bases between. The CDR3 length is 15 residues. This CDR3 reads CASSLYPGLNTEAFF. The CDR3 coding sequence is TGTGCCAGCAGTTTATACCCGGGGCTGAACACTGAAGCTTTCTTT.

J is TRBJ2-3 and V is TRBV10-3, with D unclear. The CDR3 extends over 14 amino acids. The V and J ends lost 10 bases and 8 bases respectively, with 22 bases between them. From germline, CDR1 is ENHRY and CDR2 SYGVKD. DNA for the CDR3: TGTGCCAGTCGGGCCTCTGATCCAATGGGTACGCAGTATTTT. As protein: CASRASDPMGTQYF.

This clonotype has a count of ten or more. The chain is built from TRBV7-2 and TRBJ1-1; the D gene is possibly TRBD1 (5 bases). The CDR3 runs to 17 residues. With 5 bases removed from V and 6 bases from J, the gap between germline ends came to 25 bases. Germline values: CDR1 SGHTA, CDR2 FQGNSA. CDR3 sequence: CASSPSSPGPNWAEAFF. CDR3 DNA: TGTGCCAGCAGCCCGAGTAGCCCGGGGCCCAATTGGGCTGAAGCTTTCTTT. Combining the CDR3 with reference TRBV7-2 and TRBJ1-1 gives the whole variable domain GAGVSQSPSNKVTEKGKDVELRCDPISGHTALYWYRQSLGQGLEFLIYFQGNSAPDKSGLPSDRFSAERTGGSVSTLTIQRTQQEDSAVYLCASSPSSPGPNWAEAFFGQGTRLTVV.

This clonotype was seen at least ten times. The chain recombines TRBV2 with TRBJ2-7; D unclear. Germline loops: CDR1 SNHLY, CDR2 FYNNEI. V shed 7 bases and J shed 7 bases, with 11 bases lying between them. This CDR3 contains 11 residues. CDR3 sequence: CASKAIQEQYF. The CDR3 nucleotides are TGTGCCAGCAAAGCGATCCAGGAGCAGTACTTC.

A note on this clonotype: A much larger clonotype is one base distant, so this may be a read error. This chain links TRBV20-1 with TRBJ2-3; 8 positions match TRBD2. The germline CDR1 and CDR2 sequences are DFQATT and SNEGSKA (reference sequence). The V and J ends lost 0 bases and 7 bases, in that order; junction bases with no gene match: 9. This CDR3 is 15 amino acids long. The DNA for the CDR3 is TGCAGTGCTAGAGATCGGGCGGGAGGACATTATACGCAGTATTTT. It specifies CSARDRAGGHYTQYF.

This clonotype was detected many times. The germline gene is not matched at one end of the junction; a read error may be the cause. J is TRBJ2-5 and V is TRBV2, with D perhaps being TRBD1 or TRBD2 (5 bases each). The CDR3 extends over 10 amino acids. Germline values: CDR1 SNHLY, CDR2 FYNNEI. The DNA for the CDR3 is TGTGCCAGCAGTGCCGGGACGCCGAACTTC. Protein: CASSAGTPNF.

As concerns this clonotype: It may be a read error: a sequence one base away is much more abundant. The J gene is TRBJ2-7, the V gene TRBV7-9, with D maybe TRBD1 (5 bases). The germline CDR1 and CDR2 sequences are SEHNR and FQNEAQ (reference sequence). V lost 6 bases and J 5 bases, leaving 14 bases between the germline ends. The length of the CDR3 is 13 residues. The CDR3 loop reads CASSPKGSHEQYF. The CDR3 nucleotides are TGTGCCAGCAGTCCCAAGGGGTCGCACGAGCAGTACTTC.

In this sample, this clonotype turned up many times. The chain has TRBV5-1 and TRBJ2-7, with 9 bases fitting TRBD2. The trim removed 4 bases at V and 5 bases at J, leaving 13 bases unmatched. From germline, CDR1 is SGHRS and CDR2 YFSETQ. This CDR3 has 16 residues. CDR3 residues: CASSVGLARDSDEQYF. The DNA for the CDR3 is TGCGCCAGCAGCGTGGGACTAGCTAGGGACAGCGACGAGCAGTACTTC.

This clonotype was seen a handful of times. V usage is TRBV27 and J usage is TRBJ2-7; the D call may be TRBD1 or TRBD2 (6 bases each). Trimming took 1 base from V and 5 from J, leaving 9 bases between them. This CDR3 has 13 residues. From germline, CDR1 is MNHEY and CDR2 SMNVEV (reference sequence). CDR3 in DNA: TGTGCCAGCAGTTTATACAGGGAGGACGAGCAGTACTTC. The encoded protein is CASSLYREDEQYF.

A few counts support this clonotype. CDR3 DNA sequence: TGTGCCAGCAGCTCCGGGACTAGCACCTACGAGCAGTACTTC. Its translation: CASSSGTSTYEQYF. The genes are TRBV13 and TRBJ2-7; 9 bases map to TRBD2. Per the germline V gene, CDR1 is PRHDT and CDR2 is FYEKMQ (reference sequence). The J segment lost 2 bases and the V segment lost 4 bases, leaving 3 bases of the junction unmatched. This CDR3 has 14 residues.

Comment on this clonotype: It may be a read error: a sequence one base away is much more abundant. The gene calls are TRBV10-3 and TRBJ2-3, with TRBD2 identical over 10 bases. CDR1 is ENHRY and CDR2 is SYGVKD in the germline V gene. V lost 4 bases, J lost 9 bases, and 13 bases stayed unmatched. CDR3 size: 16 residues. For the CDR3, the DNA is TGTGCCATCAGTGCCGAGGGACTAGCGCGGGATGAAACGCAGTATTTT. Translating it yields CAISAEGLARDETQYF.

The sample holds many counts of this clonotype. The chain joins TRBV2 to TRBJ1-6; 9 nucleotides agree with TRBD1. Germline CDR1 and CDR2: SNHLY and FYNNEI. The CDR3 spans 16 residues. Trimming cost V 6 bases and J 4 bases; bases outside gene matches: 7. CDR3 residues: CASSERGTGYNSPLHF. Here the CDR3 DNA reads TGTGCCAGCAGCGAAAGGGGGACAGGGTATAATTCACCCCTCCACTTT.

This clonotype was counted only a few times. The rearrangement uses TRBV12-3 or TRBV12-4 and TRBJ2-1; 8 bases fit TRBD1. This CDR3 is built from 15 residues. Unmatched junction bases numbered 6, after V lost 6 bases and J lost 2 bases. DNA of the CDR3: TGTGCCAGCAGACTGACAGGGGAGACCTACAATGAGCAGTTCTTC. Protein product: CASRLTGETYNEQFF.

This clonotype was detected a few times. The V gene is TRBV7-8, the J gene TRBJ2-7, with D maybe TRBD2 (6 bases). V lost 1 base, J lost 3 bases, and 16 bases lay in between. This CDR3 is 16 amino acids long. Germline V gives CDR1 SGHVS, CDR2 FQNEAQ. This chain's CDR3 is CASSLESVSGYYEQYF. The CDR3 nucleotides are TGTGCCAGCAGCTTAGAATCTGTTAGCGGTTACTACGAGCAGTACTTC.

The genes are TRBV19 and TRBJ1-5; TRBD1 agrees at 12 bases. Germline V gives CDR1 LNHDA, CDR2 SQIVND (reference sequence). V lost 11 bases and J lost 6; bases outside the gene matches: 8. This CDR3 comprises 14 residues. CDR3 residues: CASHGTGGPQPQHF. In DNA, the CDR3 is TGTGCCTCGCACGGGACAGGGGGCCCTCAGCCCCAGCATTTT.